The 12 T cell receptor beta chains listed next were all sequenced from one sample in a study of cytomegalovirus exposure and HLA in healthy donors. Assay: immunoSEQ multiplex PCR; the TCRdb copy retains only in-frame clones and omits some. The sample has fewer than 65,000 clones, 80% to 90% seen once. Material: PBMCs. The receptor set was obtained from a woman aged 18-29 years in good health and CMV-seronegative.

The genes are TRBV14 and TRBJ1-5; D gene unclear. CDR1 and CDR2 (germline): SGHDN, FVKESK. Trimming took off 3 bases at V and 1 base at J, with 4 bases between the two ends. This CDR3 region has 13 residues. CDR3 protein: CASSQGSNQPQHF. The CDR3 nucleotides are TGTGCCAGCAGCCAGGGCAGCAATCAGCCCCAGCATTTT.

This chain uses TRBV28 with TRBJ2-7; D is unresolved. The CDR3 runs 12 residues. Germline V gene data show CDR1 as MDHEN and CDR2 as SYDVKM. With 4 bases removed from V and 6 bases from J, the gap between germline ends came to 10 bases. The CDR3 spells CASSSQAPEQYF. DNA for the CDR3: TGTGCCAGCAGTTCGCAGGCTCCCGAGCAGTACTTC.

The rearrangement uses TRBV9 and TRBJ2-5, with 9 bases that match TRBD1. V was pared by 4 bases and J by 5 bases, with 6 bases of the junction left unmatched. The CDR3 loop spans 14 amino acids. In germline, CDR1 is SGDLS, CDR2 YYNGEE. The CDR3 region has the DNA TGTGCCAGCAGCAAACAGGGGGCCCAGGAGACCCAGTACTTC. Encoded protein: CASSKQGAQETQYF.

The chain combines TRBV28 with TRBJ2-7, with 8 bases identical to TRBD1. J gave up 9 bases and V 4 bases, and 8 bases lay outside the gene matches. Germline V gene data show CDR1 as MDHEN and CDR2 as SYDVKM. This CDR3 has 13 amino acids. The DNA of the CDR3 is TGTGCCAGCAGTTCGCTGGACAGGGTTTCGCAGTACTTC. It translates to CASSSLDRVSQYF.

The rearrangement uses TRBV9 and TRBJ1-2, with TRBD1 matching over 8 bases. This CDR3 has 14 residues. CDR1 is SGDLS and CDR2 is YYNGEE in the germline V gene. The V and J ends lost 4 bases and 2 bases, in that order; junction bases with no gene match: 4. CDR3 residues: CASSPHRGNYGYTF. CDR3 nucleotide sequence: TGTGCCAGCAGCCCTCACAGGGGGAACTATGGCTACACCTTC. The complete variable domain, with remaining parts taken from reference TRBV9 and TRBJ1-2, reads DSGVTQTPKHLITATGQRVTLRCSPRSGDLSVYWYQQSLDQGLQFLIQYYNGEERAKGNILERFSAQQFPDLHSELNLSSLELGDSALYFCASSPHRGNYGYTFGSGTRLTVV.

The V call is TRBV7-9, the J call TRBJ1-4; D may be TRBD1 (5 bases). The CDR3 runs to 15 residues. Germline CDR1 is SEHNR and CDR2 is FQNEAQ (reference sequence). The V gene lost 6 bases and the J gene lost 3 bases, with 14 bases spanning the gap. Here the CDR3 DNA reads TGTGCCAGCAGATTAACAGGAACCTCTAATGAAAAACTGTTTTTT. Protein: CASRLTGTSNEKLFF.

The CDR3 DNA sequence: TGCAGTGCTAGAGAGCGGTCTCCCCAGTACTTC. It codes for CSARERSPQYF. This rearrangement joins TRBV20-1 to TRBJ2-5; D remains ambiguous. Germline V gives CDR1 DFQATT, CDR2 SNEGSKA (reference sequence). Trimming shortened V by 0 bases and J by 9 bases, and 8 bases separated the two germline ends. The CDR3 sequence is 11 residues long.

This sequence joins TRBV30 and TRBJ1-1; D unclear. V was shortened by 4 bases and J by 1 base, with 10 bases between the two germline ends. CDR1 GTSNPN and CDR2 SVGIG come from the germline V gene (reference sequence). The CDR3 is made up of 13 amino acids. This chain's CDR3 is CAWIGSWNTEAFF. Written as DNA, the CDR3 is TGTGCCTGGATCGGGTCGTGGAACACTGAAGCTTTCTTT.

The V gene is TRBV4-3, the J gene TRBJ1-4; D is perhaps TRBD1 (5 bases). The CDR3 extends over 17 amino acids. V lost 0 bases to trimming and J lost 8 bases, with 19 bases between them. CDR1 and CDR2 from the germline V gene are LGHNA and YSLEER. The CDR3, as DNA: TGCGCCAGCAGCCAAGATTCTTCGTTCCAGGGTGGCGAAAAACTGTTTTTT. Residues: CASSQDSSFQGGEKLFF.

This sequence joins TRBV4-1 and TRBJ1-3; possible D gene TRBD1, 5 bases. Germline lookup yields CDR1 MGHRA and CDR2 YSYEKL. This CDR3 spans 19 amino acids. V was clipped by 5 bases and J by 3 bases, with 26 bases between them. The CDR3 region has the DNA TGCGCCAGCAGCAGAAGAAGAGGGGTGGGGCAGGGAGGTGGAAACACCATATATTTT. Its translation: CASSRRRGVGQGGGNTIYF.

The gene calls are TRBV7-3 and TRBJ2-1, with 8 bases lining up with TRBD2. CDR1 and CDR2 (germline): SGHTA, FQGTGA. Losses at the gene ends were 4 bases for V and 6 bases for J; bases not matched to a gene: 5. The CDR3 length is 14 residues. The CDR3 sequence: CASSSQSGSNEQFF. CDR3 coding DNA: TGTGCCAGCAGCTCACAAAGCGGGAGCAATGAGCAGTTCTTC.

The chain couples TRBV7-2 to TRBJ2-5, with a tentative D call TRBD2 (5 bases). Trimming took 4 bases from V and 9 from J, leaving 21 bases between them. This CDR3 comprises 15 residues. Germline CDR1 reads SGHTA; CDR2 reads FQGNSA. CDR3 protein: CASSSDQTVIGAQYF. In nucleotides, the CDR3 is TGTGCCAGCAGCTCAGATCAAACAGTAATCGGGGCCCAGTACTTC.